Listed below are T cell receptor beta chains from one sample, sequenced in a study of cytomegalovirus exposure and HLA in healthy donors. TCRdb's copy holds only in-frame clones and misses some; the assay was immunoSEQ multiplex PCR. Its clone listing holds tens of thousands of clones. The source material was PBMCs. These receptors came from a male donor in good health and CMV-seronegative. Both conserved end residues are part of each CDR3. A D gene is named only where the DNA matches it firmly. Clone sizes are given selectively: once, few, many, or a class where the clone is expanded.

D,V,J,size,DNA,CDR3
TRBD1,TRBV30,TRBJ1-3,-,TGTGCCTGCTCCCGGGACAGGGCTGGAAACACCATATATTTT,CACSRDRAGNTIYF
TRBD2,TRBV19,TRBJ2-5,-,TGTGCCAGTAGTATAGATCGACCGGGAGGAGAGACCCAGTACTTC,CASSIDRPGGETQYF
-,TRBV25-1,TRBJ2-2,-,TGTGCCAGCAGTGAATGGTCAATAGGAGAAGTCGACACCGGGGAGCTGTTTTTT,CASSEWSIGEVDTGELFF
-,TRBV7-7,TRBJ1-1,-,TGTGCTAGCAGCTTACAGGTTAACACTGAAGCTTTCTTT,CASSLQVNTEAFF
TRBD2,TRBV29-1,TRBJ2-7,-,TGCAGCGTTGAAAGCGGGGGTCTGGGGGAGCAGTACTTC,CSVESGGLGEQYF
-,TRBV18,TRBJ1-1,-,TGTGCCAGCTCACCCGGACAGAACACTGAAGCTTTCTTT,CASSPGQNTEAFF
TRBD1,TRBV29-1,TRBJ2-7,-,TGCAGCGTTCATCTCGGGACAGCCTACGAGCAGTACTTC,CSVHLGTAYEQYF
TRBD2,TRBV4-1,TRBJ2-1,-,TGCGCCAGCAGCAAGCCGAAGCGGGAGGGTTCCTACAATGAGCAGTTCTTC,CASSKPKREGSYNEQFF
TRBD2,TRBV28,TRBJ2-7,-,TGTGCCAGCAGTTTAGGCGGGGGGAGCTCCTACGAGCAGTACTTC,CASSLGGGSSYEQYF
TRBD1,TRBV25-1,TRBJ1-2,-,TGTGCCAGCAATGAGGGGGCGAACTATGGCTACACCTTC,CASNEGANYGYTF
TRBD2,TRBV7-2,TRBJ2-3,-,TGTGCCAGCAGCCGGACTAGTCGCACAGATACGCAGTATTTT,CASSRTSRTDTQYF
TRBD2,TRBV7-8,TRBJ2-7,-,TGTGCCAGCAGCGTCGGACTAGCGGGGGATCCCTACGAGCAGTACTTC,CASSVGLAGDPYEQYF
-,TRBV10-3,TRBJ1-2,-,TGTGCCATCAGTGGATCGGGAGGGGTTAAAAACAGCTACACCTTC,CAISGSGGVKNSYTF
-,TRBV5-1,TRBJ1-2,-,TGCGCCAGCAGCACCGACTCTCGGGGAAGCGGCTACACCTTC,CASSTDSRGSGYTF
TRBD2,TRBV29-1,TRBJ2-7,-,TGCAGCGTTGGGGAGGGGAACGAGCAGTACTTC,CSVGEGNEQYF
TRBD2,TRBV7-2,TRBJ2-1,-,TGTGCCAGCAGCGTGCAAGCGGGAGTGGGAGGCAATGAGCAGTTCTTC,CASSVQAGVGGNEQFF
-,TRBV2,TRBJ1-1,-,-,CASSEWGLGTEDFF
TRBD2,TRBV12-5,TRBJ2-5,-,TGTGCTAGTGGTTTGGTCCTAGCGGGGGTACCAAAAGAGACCCAGTACTTC,CASGLVLAGVPKETQYF
TRBD1,TRBV4-3,TRBJ2-1,-,TGCGCCAGCAGCCAAGATGGGCAGGGGGCCGACAATGAGCAGTTCTTC,CASSQDGQGADNEQFF
-,TRBV5-4,TRBJ2-5,-,TGTGCCAGCAGCTTCTCGGGGTCCCCTCAAGAGACCCAGTACTTC,CASSFSGSPQETQYF
-,TRBV29-1,TRBJ2-7,-,TGCAGCGTTGAGTCCGTTGCCTACGAGCAGTACTTC,CSVESVAYEQYF
TRBD1,TRBV6-5,TRBJ2-2,-,TGTGCCAGCAGTCTACAGGGGGCGAACACCGGGGAGCTGTTTTTT,CASSLQGANTGELFF
TRBD1,TRBV6-5,TRBJ2-1,-,TGTGCCAGCAGAACGGACAGGGCGCCCTACAATGAGCAGTTCTTC,CASRTDRAPYNEQFF
TRBD1,TRBV11-2,TRBJ2-1,-,TGTGCCAGCAGCTTGGGGCAAGGGGGCGACAATGAGCAGTTCTTC,CASSLGQGGDNEQFF
-,TRBV5-1,TRBJ1-4,-,TGCGCCAGCAGCCCGGCCGGGTCAAGGGGTGAAAAACTGTTTTTT,CASSPAGSRGEKLFF
TRBD2,TRBV5-1,TRBJ2-7,-,TGCGCCAGCAGCTTCGGGGGGGAGGGTTACGAGCAGTACTTC,CASSFGGEGYEQYF
TRBD2,TRBV11-2,TRBJ2-1,-,TGTGCCAGCAGCCGGGCGACTAGCGGGAGCCATGAGCAGTTCTTC,CASSRATSGSHEQFF
-,TRBV29-1,TRBJ2-5,-,TGCAGCGGTATAGGAGGGGACGAGACCCAGTACTTC,CSGIGGDETQYF
TRBD2,TRBV27,TRBJ2-1,-,TGTGCCAGCAGTTTATTTGGAGCTAGCGGGGGGGCGAATCTCGACAATGAGCAGTTCTTC,CASSLFGASGGANLDNEQFF
TRBD1,TRBV10-3,TRBJ2-7,-,TGTGCCATCAGTGGTGGACAGGCGGACTACGAGCAGTACTTC,CAISGGQADYEQYF
-,TRBV5-6,TRBJ2-7,-,TGTGCCAGCAAAATTGGTACGAGAAGTTACGAGCAGTACTTC,CASKIGTRSYEQYF
-,TRBV5-6,TRBJ2-2,-,TGTGCCAGCAGCTTGGCCGGCGGAGCGAACACCGGGGAGCTGTTTTTT,CASSLAGGANTGELFF
TRBD1,TRBV5-1,TRBJ1-2,-,TGCGCCAGCAGCACCTCTCCGGGACAGCCAGCCCCTCCTGGCTACACCTTC,CASSTSPGQPAPPGYTF
-,TRBV14,TRBJ2-1,-,TGTGCCAGCAGCCAAGAGCGATATAGTGGGAGGTTCTTC,CASSQERYSGRFF
TRBD2,TRBV7-2,TRBJ2-7,-,TGTGCCAGCAGCCCTGGACTAGCGGGAGTTGAGCAGTACTTC,CASSPGLAGVEQYF
-,TRBV6-1,TRBJ1-6,-,TGTGCCAGCAGTTGGACTGCCGAAAATTCACCCCTCCACTTT,CASSWTAENSPLHF
-,TRBV7-9,TRBJ1-5,-,TGTGCCAGCAGCTTAGGACAGAGCAATCAGCCCCAGCATTTT,CASSLGQSNQPQHF
-,TRBV7-9,TRBJ2-5,-,TGTGCCAGCAGCTTATGGGGGGTTCGAGAGACCCAGTACTTC,CASSLWGVRETQYF
TRBD1,TRBV5-6,TRBJ1-6,-,TGTGCCAGCAGCTTCAGGACAGGGAATAATTCACCCCTCCACTTT,CASSFRTGNNSPLHF
TRBD1,TRBV5-1,TRBJ1-1,-,TGCGCCAGCAGCCCACAGACAGGGACTGAAGCTTTCTTT,CASSPQTGTEAFF
TRBD2,TRBV11-3,TRBJ2-3,-,TGTGCCAGCAGCTTAGGAAATAGCGGGAGTAGCACAGATACGCAGTATTTT,CASSLGNSGSSTDTQYF
-,TRBV27,TRBJ1-5,-,TGTGCCAGCAGTCCCAGTGGACAGCAGTATAGCAATCAGCCCCAGCATTTT,CASSPSGQQYSNQPQHF
-,TRBV6-6,TRBJ1-1,-,TGTGCCAGCACCCCAGGGGATTCTGACACTGAAGCTTTCTTT,CASTPGDSDTEAFF
TRBD2,TRBV5-5,TRBJ2-3,-,TGTGCCAGCAGCTTAGGGGCGGGGGGCCTCATGGTCACAGATACGCAGTATTTT,CASSLGAGGLMVTDTQYF
TRBD2,TRBV7-2,TRBJ2-7,-,TGTGCCAGCAGGATTGGACTAGCGGAGGGTCACGAGCAGTACTTC,CASRIGLAEGHEQYF
TRBD2,TRBV19,TRBJ2-2,-,TGTGCCAGTACCCCGGGGGGAAGATTCACCGGGGAGCTGTTTTTT,CASTPGGRFTGELFF
TRBD1,TRBV4-1,TRBJ2-4,-,TGCGCCAGCAGCCGGGACAGGGTACTTGAAAACATTCAGTACTTC,CASSRDRVLENIQYF
TRBD2,TRBV30,TRBJ2-6,-,TGTGCCTGGACTCTGGGGAGGGGCGAAGTCTCTGGGGCCAACGTCCTGACTTTC,CAWTLGRGEVSGANVLTF
-,TRBV15,TRBJ2-7,medium-sized,TGTGCCACCAGTACGGACATCCGGCCGGGCGAGCAGTACTTC,CATSTDIRPGEQYF
TRBD1,TRBV5-1,TRBJ2-7,-,TGCGCCAGCAGCTTGGTAGAGGGGGCGGCTGCGGAGCAGTACTTC,CASSLVEGAAAEQYF
TRBD1,TRBV5-1,TRBJ1-1,-,TGCGCCAGCAGCTTGGGGGACAGGGGGGTTGAAGCTTTCTTT,CASSLGDRGVEAFF
-,TRBV4-2,TRBJ2-1,-,TGTGCCAGCAGCCCAGAAGGCGGGACCTCCGACAATGAGCAGTTCTTC,CASSPEGGTSDNEQFF
-,TRBV4-3,TRBJ2-6,-,TGCGCCAGCAGCCAAAGGGGTGGGGTTGGAGGGGCCAACGTCCTGACTTTC,CASSQRGGVGGANVLTF
-,TRBV18,TRBJ1-3,-,TGTGCCAGCTCACCACCGAGGGGACTGCCGCCCACCGGAAACACCATATATTTT,CASSPPRGLPPTGNTIYF
TRBD1,TRBV5-1,TRBJ2-6,-,TGCGCCAGCAGCTGGGACCAGGGGGCCGGCTCTGGGGCCAACGTCCTGACTTTC,CASSWDQGAGSGANVLTF
-,TRBV2,TRBJ1-5,-,TGTGCCAGCAGTGCCCACGACAGGTCGGGGCAGCCCCAGCATTTT,CASSAHDRSGQPQHF
TRBD2,TRBV19,TRBJ2-1,-,TGTGCCAGTAGTATCAGCGGGGGCTCCTACAATGAGCAGTTCTTC,CASSISGGSYNEQFF
-,TRBV7-2,TRBJ1-1,-,TGTGCCAGCAGTACGCGGAGAGGGCCTGAAGCTTTCTTT,CASSTRRGPEAFF